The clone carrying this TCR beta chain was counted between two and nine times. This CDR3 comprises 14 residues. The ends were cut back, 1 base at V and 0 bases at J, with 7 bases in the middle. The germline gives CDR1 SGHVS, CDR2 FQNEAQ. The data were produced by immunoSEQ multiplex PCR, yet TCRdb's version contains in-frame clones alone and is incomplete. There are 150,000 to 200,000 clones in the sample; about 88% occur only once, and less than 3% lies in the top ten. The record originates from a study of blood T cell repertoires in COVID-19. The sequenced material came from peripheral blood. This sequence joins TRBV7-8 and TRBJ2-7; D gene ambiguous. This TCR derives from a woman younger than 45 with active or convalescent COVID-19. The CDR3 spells CASSLVVPSYEQYF. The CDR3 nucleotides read TGTGCCAGCAGCTTAGTAGTACCCTCCTACGAGCAGTACTTC.